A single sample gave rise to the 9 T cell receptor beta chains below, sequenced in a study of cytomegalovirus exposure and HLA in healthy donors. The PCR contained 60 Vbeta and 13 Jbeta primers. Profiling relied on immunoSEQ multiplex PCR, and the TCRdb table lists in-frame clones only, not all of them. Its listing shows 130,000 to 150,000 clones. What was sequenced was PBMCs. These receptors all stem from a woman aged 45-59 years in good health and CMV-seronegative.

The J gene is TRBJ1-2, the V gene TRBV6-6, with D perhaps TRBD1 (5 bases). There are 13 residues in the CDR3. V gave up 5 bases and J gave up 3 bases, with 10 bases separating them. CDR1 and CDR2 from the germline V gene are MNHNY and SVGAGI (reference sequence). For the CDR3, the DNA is TGTGCCAGCAGTGACACAGGTGACTATGGCTACACCTTC. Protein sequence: CASSDTGDYGYTF.

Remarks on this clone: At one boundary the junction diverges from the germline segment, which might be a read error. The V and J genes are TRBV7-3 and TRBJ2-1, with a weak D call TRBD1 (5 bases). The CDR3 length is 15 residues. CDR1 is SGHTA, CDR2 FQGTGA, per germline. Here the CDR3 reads CASSFGQGSDNEQFF. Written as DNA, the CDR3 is TGTGCCAGCAGCTTTGGGCAGGGCTCCGACAATGAGCAGTTCTTC.

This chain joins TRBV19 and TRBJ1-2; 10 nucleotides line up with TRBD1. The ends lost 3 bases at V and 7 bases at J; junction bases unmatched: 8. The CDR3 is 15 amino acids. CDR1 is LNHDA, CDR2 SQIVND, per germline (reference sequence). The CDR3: CASSITLGTGAGYTF. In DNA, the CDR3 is TGTGCCAGTAGTATTACCCTCGGGACAGGGGCTGGCTACACCTTC.

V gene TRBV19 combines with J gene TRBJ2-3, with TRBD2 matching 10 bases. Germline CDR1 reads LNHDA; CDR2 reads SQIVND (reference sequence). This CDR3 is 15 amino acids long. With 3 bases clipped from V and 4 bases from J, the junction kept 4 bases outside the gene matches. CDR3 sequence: CASSMSSGSSDTQYF. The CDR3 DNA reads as TGTGCCAGTAGTATGTCTAGCGGGAGCTCAGATACGCAGTATTTT.

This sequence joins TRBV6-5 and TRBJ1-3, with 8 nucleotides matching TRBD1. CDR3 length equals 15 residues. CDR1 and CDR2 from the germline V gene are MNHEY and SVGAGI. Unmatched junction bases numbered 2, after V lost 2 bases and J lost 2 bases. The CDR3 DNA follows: TGTGCCAGCAGTTACACAGGGGGTCCTGGAAACACCATATATTTT. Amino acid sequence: CASSYTGGPGNTIYF.

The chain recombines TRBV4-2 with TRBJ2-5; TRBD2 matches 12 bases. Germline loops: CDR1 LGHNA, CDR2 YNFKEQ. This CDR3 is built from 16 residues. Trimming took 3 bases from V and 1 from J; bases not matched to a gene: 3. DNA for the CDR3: TGTGCCAGCAGCCAGCTGGGACTAGCGGGCCAAGAGACCCAGTACTTC. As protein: CASSQLGLAGQETQYF.

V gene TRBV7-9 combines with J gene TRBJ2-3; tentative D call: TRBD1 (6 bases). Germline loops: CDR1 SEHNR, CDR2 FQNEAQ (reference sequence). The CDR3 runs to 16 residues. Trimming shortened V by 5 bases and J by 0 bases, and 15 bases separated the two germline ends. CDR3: CASSIWTAASTDTQYF. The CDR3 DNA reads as TGTGCCAGCAGCATCTGGACAGCGGCTAGCACAGATACGCAGTATTTT. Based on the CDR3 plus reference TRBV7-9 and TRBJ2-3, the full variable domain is DTGVSQNPRHKITKRGQNVTFRCDPISEHNRLYWYRQTLGQGPEFLTYFQNEAQLEKSRLLSDRFSAERPKGSFSTLEIQRTEQGDSAMYLCASSIWTAASTDTQYFGPGTRLTVL.

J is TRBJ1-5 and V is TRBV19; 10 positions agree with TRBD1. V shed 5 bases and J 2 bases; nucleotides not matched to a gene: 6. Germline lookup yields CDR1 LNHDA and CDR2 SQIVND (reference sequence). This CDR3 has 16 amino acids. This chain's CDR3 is CASSVRTGGGNQPQHF. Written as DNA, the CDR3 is TGTGCCAGTAGTGTTCGGACAGGGGGGGGCAATCAGCCCCAGCATTTT. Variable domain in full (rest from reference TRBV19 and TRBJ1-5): DGGITQSPKYLFRKEGQNVTLSCEQNLNHDAMYWYRQDPGQGLRLIYYSQIVNDFQKGDIAEGYSVSREKKESFPLTVTSAQKNPTAFYLCASSVRTGGGNQPQHFGDGTRLSIL.

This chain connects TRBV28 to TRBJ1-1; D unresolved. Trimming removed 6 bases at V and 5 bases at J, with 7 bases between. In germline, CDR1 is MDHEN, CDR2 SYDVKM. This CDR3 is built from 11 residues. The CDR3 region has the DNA TGTGCCAGCAGACTAGAGACTGAAGCTTTCTTT. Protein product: CASRLETEAFF.